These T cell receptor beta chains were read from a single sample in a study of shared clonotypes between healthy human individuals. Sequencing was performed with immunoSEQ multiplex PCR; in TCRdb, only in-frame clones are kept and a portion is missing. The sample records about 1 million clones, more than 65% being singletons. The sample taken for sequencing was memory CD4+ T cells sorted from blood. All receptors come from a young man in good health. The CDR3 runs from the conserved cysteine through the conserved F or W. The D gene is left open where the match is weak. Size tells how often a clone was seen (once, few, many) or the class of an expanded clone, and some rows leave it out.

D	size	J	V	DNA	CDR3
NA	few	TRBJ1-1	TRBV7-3	TGTGCCAGCAGCTTAATAGCAGGGTCCACTGAAGCTTTCTTT	CASSLIAGSTEAFF
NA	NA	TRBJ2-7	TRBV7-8	TGTGCCAGCAGCGTGGGTTTATCAAGTGGCAGGGGCTACGAGCAGTACTTC	CASSVGLSSGRGYEQYF
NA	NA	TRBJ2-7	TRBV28	TGTGCCAGCAGTTTATGGACAGCTAAAACCCCCTACGAGCAGTACTTC	CASSLWTAKTPYEQYF
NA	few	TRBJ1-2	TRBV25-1	TGTGCCAGCAGTGAACCGGGCACGGGGGGAAACTATGGCTACACCTTC	CASSEPGTGGNYGYTF
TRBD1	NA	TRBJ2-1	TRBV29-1	TGCAGCGTACCCCGGGACAGGAGCTACAATGAGCAGTTCTTC	CSVPRDRSYNEQFF
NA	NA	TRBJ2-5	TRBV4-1	TGCGCCAGCAGCCTTATCCACCCCGGGGGCCAAGAGACCCAGTACTTC	CASSLIHPGGQETQYF
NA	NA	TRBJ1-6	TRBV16	TGTGCCAGCAGCCAATCGAGAATAGATAGTTCACCCCTCCACTTT	CASSQSRIDSSPLHF
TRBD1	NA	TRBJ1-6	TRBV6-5	TGTGCCAGCAGTTACTACGTGGGACAGCCCCTCCACTTT	CASSYYVGQPLHF
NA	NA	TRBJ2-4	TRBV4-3	TGCGCCAGCAGCCAAGATAGGGGCCTCACGGGCAAATTAGCCAAAAACATTCAGTACTTC	CASSQDRGLTGKLAKNIQYF
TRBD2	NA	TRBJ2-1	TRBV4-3	TGCGCCAGCAGCCAAGATAGCGGGAGGGCCCTTGAGCAGTTCTTC	CASSQDSGRALEQFF
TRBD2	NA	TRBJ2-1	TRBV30	TGTGCCTGGACGATAGCGGGATACAATGAGCAGTTCTTC	CAWTIAGYNEQFF
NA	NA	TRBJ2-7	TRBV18	TGTGCCAGCTCACCGGACACCAGGGGAGGGGGCGAGCAGTACTTC	CASSPDTRGGGEQYF
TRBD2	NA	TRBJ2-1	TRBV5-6	TGTGCCAGCAGCTTACCCGGGACTAGCGCCTACAATGAGCAGTTCTTC	CASSLPGTSAYNEQFF
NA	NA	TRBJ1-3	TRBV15	TGTGCCACCAGCTCGACCGACCGACAGAGTTGGAACACCATATATTTT	CATSSTDRQSWNTIYF
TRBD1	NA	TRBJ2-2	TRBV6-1	TGTGCCAGCAGGGGGACAGCGAACACCGGGGAGCTGTTTTTT	CASRGTANTGELFF
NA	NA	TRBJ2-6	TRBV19	TGTGCCAGTAGTATGTCACAGAGCTCTGGGGCCAACGTCCTGACTTTC	CASSMSQSSGANVLTF
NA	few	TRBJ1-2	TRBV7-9	TGTGCCAGCAGCTCATCCGGGACATGGGACTATGGCTACACCTTC	CASSSSGTWDYGYTF
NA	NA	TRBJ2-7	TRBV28	TGTGCCAGCAGTCTAGACGGGACCTACGAGCAGTACTTC	CASSLDGTYEQYF
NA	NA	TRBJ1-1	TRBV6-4	TGTGCCAGCAGTGTTTCTGACGGCAATAGTGAAGCTTTCTTT	CASSVSDGNSEAFF
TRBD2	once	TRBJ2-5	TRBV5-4	TGTGCCAGCAGCGCGGGGACTAGCGGGAGTAAAGAGACCCAGTACTTC	CASSAGTSGSKETQYF
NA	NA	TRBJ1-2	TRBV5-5	TGTGCCAGCAGCTTGCTAACAAATGGCTACACCTTC	CASSLLTNGYTF
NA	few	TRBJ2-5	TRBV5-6	TGTGCCAGCAGCTTGACGGAGACCCAGTACTTC	CASSLTETQYF
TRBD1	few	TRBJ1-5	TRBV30	TGTGCCTGGAGTGAGGCAGGGGGTCTGAAACAGCCCCAGCATTTT	CAWSEAGGLKQPQHF
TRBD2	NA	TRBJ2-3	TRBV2	TGTGCCAGCAGTGATCGGCGGGGGGGGTCAAATACGCAGTATTTT	CASSDRRGGSNTQYF
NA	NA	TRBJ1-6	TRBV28	TGTGCCAGCATAGGGGCAGGTATCTCCTATAATTCACCCCTCCACTTT	CASIGAGISYNSPLHF
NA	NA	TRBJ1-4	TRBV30	TGTGCCTGGAGTCTCAGTGCCGGGCCCCGTGAAAAACTGTTTTTT	CAWSLSAGPREKLFF
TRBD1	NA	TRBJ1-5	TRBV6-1	TGTGCCAGCAGTGAACAGGGGGTAGCTCAGCCCCAGCATTTT	CASSEQGVAQPQHF
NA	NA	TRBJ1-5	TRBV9	TGTGCCAGCAGCGGGGGGGACGGAACCCTTTCCAATCAGCCCCAGCATTTT	CASSGGDGTLSNQPQHF